Given below is one TCR beta chain in context. Data came from immunoSEQ multiplex PCR; TCRdb stores just in-frame clones and leaves some out. Of more than 150,000 clones in the sample, 85% to 95% are singletons; the top ten hold roughly 1.7%. This specimen comes from a study of T cell responses to AZD1222 COVID-19 vaccine. Per the germline V gene, CDR1 is LGHDT and CDR2 is YNNKEL (reference sequence). The CDR3 consists of 15 residues. The V gene lost 1 base and the J gene lost 4 bases, with 11 bases spanning the gap. The J gene is TRBJ1-5, the V gene TRBV3-1 (or the pseudogene TRBV3-2); D is possibly TRBD1 (5 bases). The receptor's source is an adult who received the AZD1222 COVID-19 vaccine. The material was peripheral blood, obtained 28 days after the second AZD1222 dose. Written as DNA, the CDR3 is TGTGCCAGCAGCCAAGGATTTGGGGGTAATCAGCCCCAGCATTTT. Protein: CASSQGFGGNQPQHF.